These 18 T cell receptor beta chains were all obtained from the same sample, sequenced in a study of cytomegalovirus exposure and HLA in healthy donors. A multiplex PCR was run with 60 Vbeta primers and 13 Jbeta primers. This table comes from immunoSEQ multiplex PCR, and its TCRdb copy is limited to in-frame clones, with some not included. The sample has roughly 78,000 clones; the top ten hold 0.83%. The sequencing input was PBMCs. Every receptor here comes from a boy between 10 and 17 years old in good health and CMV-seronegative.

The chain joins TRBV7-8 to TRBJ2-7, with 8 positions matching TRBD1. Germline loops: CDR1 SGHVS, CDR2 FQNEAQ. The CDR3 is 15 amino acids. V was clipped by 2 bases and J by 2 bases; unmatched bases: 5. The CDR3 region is CASSLSTGGPYEQYF. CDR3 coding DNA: TGTGCCAGCAGCTTATCCACAGGGGGGCCCTACGAGCAGTACTTC.

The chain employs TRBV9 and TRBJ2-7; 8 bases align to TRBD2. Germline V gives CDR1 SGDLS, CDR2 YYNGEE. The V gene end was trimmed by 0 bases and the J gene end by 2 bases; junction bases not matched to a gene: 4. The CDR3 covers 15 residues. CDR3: CASSVGTGGAYEQYF. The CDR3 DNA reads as TGTGCCAGCAGCGTAGGTACGGGAGGGGCCTACGAGCAGTACTTC.

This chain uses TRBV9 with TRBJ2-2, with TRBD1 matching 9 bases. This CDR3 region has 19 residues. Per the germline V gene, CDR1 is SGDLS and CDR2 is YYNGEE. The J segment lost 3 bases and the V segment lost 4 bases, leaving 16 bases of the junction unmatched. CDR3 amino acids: CASSPREPGGTGYTGELFF. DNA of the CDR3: TGTGCCAGCAGCCCCCGAGAGCCCGGGGGGACAGGGTACACCGGGGAGCTGTTTTTT.

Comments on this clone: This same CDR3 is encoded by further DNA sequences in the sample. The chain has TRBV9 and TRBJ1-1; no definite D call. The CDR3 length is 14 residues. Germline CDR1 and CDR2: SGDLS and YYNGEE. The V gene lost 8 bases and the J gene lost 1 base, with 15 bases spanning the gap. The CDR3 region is CASSKAASNTEAFF. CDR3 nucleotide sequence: TGTGCCAGTAGTAAGGCGGCCTCGAACACTGAAGCTTTCTTT.

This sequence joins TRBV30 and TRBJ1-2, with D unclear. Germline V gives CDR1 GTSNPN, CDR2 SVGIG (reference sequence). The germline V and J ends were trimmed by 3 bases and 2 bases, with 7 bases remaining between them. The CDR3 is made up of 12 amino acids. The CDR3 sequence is CAWSRVNYGYTF. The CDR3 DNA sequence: TGTGCCTGGAGCCGGGTAAACTATGGCTACACCTTC.

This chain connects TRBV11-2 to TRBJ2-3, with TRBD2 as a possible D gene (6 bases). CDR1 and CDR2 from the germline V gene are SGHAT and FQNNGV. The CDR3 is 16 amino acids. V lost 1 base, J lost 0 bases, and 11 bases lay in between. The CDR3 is CASSLVGGISTDTQYF. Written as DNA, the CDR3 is TGTGCCAGCAGCTTAGTGGGCGGGATAAGCACAGATACGCAGTATTTT.

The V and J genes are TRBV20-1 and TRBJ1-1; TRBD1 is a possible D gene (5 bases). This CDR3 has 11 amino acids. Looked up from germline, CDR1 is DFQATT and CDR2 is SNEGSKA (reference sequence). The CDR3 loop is CTMQLDSEAFF. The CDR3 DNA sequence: TGCACCATGCAGCTCGACAGTGAAGCTTTCTTT.

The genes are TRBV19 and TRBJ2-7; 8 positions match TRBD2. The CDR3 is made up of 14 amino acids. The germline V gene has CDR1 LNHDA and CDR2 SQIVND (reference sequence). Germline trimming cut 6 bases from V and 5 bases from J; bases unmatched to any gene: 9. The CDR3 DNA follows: TGTGCCAGTAGAAGTCAGCGGGAGCCCAACGAGCAGTACTTC. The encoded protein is CASRSQREPNEQYF.

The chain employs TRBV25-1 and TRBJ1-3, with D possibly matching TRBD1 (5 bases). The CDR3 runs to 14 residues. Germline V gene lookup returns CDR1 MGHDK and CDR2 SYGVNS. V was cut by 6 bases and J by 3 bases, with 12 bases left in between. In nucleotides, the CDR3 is TGTGCCAGCAGGCAGGCAGGGAATGGAAACACCATATATTTT. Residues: CASRQAGNGNTIYF.

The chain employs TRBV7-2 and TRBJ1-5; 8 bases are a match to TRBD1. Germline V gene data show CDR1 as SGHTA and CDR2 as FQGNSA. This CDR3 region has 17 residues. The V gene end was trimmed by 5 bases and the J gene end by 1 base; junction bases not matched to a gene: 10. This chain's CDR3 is CASSVPRTGRSNQPQHF. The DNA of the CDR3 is TGTGCCAGCAGCGTTCCAAGGACAGGGAGAAGCAATCAGCCCCAGCATTTT.

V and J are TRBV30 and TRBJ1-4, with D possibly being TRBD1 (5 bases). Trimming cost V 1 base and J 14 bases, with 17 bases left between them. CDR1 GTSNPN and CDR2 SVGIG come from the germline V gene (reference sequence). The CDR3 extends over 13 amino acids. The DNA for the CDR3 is TGTGCCTGGAGTGCCTTAACCGGACAAGGGCTGTTTTTT. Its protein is CAWSALTGQGLFF.

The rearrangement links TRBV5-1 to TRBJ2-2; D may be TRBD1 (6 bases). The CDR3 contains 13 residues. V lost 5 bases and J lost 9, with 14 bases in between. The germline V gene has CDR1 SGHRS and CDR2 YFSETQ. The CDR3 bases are TGCGCCAGCAGAAGGACAGTCAACCGGGAGCTGTTTTTT. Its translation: CASRRTVNRELFF.

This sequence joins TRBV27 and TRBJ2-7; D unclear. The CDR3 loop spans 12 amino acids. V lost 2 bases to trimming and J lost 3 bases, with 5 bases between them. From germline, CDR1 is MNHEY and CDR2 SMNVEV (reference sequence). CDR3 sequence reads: CASSLNSYEQYF. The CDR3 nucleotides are TGTGCCAGCAGTTTAAACAGCTACGAGCAGTACTTC.

For the CDR3, the DNA is TGTGCCAGCAGCTTAGACATCGATCGTAGCGGGAGCTCCTACGAGCAGTACTTC. Translating gives CASSLDIDRSGSSYEQYF. The genes are TRBV7-6 and TRBJ2-7, with 9 positions matching TRBD2. The length of the CDR3 is 18 residues. V shed 1 base, J shed 0 bases, and the junction held 10 bases outside the gene matches. CDR1 is SGHVS, CDR2 FNYEAQ, per germline.

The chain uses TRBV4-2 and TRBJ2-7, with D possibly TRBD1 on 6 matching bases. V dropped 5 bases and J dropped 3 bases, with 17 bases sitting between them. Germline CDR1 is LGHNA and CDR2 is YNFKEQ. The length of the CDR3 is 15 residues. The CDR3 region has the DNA TGTGCCAGCAGCGAGGTGGGGCAGGGGTTCTACGAGCAGTACTTC. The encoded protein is CASSEVGQGFYEQYF.

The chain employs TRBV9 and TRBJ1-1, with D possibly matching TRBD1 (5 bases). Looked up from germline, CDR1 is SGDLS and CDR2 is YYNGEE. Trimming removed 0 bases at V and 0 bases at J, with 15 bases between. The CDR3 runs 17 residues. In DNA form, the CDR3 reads TGTGCCAGCAGCGTAGCTGGGGGGGGAATCGTGAACACTGAAGCTTTCTTT. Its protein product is CASSVAGGGIVNTEAFF.

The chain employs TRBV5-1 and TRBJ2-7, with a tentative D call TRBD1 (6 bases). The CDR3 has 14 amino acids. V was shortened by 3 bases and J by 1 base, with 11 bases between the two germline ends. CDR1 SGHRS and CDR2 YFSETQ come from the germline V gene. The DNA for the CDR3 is TGCGCCAGCAGCTCGACGACAGGTTCCTACGAGCAGTACTTC. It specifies CASSSTTGSYEQYF.

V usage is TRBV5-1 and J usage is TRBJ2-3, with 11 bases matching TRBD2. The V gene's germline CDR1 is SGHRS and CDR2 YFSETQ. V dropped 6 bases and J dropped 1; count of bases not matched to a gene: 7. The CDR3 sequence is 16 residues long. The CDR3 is CASNRLAGQGTDTQYF. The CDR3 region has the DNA TGCGCCAGCAACAGACTAGCGGGGCAAGGCACAGATACGCAGTATTTT.